This record covers a single T cell receptor (beta chain). The sample contains more than one DNA sequence encoding this CDR3. Germline V lookup: CDR1 SGHTA, CDR2 FQGNSA. V lost 1 base and J lost 1; bases outside the gene matches: 4. The CDR3 runs 17 residues. The sample belongs to a study of T cells in narcolepsy. Study as a whole: Patients with NT1 or NT2 and healthy control donors were enrolled.

The method was immunoSEQ multiplex PCR; TCRdb's version includes in-frame clones alone and lacks a portion of them. The sample carries tens of thousands of clones, around 90% recorded once. This chain connects TRBV7-2 to TRBJ1-3, with 10 bases matching TRBD1. The TCR comes from a human donor with narcolepsy. Sequencing used CD45RA- memory CD4+ T cells from PBMCs. The CDR3 loop is CASSLGGQGLSGNTIYF. The CDR3 region has the DNA TGTGCCAGCAGCTTAGGGGGACAGGGGCTATCTGGAAACACCATATATTTT.